The clone carrying this T cell receptor (beta chain) was seen many times. Its antigen is not known. Treatment was busulfan-fludarabine conditioning, a marrow graft, and cyclophosphamide on days +3 and +4. These data originate in a study of T cells after posttransplantation cyclophosphamide. Points from the study as a whole: Blood and skin or GI T cell repertoires showed limited TRB overlap.

The CDR3 length is 14 residues. Germline V lookup: CDR1 MGHRA, CDR2 YSYEKL. J lost 2 bases, V lost 5 bases, and 6 bases had no gene match. Clones were read by immunoSEQ multiplex PCR, and TCRdb kept only the in-frame ones, dropping some. The table lists approximately 13,000 clones, with no singletons. Sequenced here: PBMCs, sampled 950 to 1,200 days after allogeneic stem cell transplant with posttransplant cyclophosphamide. The V call is TRBV4-1, the J call TRBJ2-7, with 7 bases fitting TRBD1. This receptor was taken from a female patient between 40 and 55 years old who received an allogeneic stem cell transplant from a related donor, was CMV-positive, and had no GVHD. Some T cells may trace back to the graft donor. The CDR3 nucleotides read TGCGCCAGCAGCACCCGGACAGGAACCTACGAGCAGTACTTC. It yields the protein CASSTRTGTYEQYF.